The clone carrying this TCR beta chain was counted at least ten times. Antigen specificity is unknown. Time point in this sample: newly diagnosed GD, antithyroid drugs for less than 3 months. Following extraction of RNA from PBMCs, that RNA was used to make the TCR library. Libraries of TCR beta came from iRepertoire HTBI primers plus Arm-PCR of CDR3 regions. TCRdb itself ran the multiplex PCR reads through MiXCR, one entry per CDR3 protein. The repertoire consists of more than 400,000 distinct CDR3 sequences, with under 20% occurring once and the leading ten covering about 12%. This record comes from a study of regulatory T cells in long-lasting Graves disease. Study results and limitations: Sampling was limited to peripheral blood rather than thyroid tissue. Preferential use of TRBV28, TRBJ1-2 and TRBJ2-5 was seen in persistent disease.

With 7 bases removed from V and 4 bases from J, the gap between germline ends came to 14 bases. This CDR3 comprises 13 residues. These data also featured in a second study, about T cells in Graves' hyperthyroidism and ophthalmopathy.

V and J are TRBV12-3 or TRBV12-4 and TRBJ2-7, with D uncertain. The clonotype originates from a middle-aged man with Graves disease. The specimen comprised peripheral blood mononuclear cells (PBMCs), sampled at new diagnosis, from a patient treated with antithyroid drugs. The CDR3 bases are TGTGCCAGCACCAGTAGCATATTATACGAGCAGTACTTC. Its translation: CASTSSILYEQYF.